The following is a TCR beta chain sequence with its context. Its antigen is unknown. TRB was amplified by touch-down multiplex PCR, primer pools A and B combined. TCRdb reprocessed the multiplex PCR reads; each CDR3 protein has one entry and no DNA is given. The sample table includes thousands of distinct CDR3 sequences. TRB amplification used around 0.25 ug of peripheral blood genomic DNA. This record belongs to a study of T cell clusters in autoimmune cytopenias. CDR1 SGHRS and CDR2 YFSETQ come from the germline V gene. The CDR3 runs 12 residues. General study points: TRB repertoire shifts in secondary cytopenia and chronic lymphocytic leukemia mostly reflected lymphoma, not autoimmunity.

V and J are TRBV5-1 and TRBJ2-5. This receptor was obtained from a human donor with an autoimmune cytopenia or autoimmune hepatitis (not recorded which). The material sequenced was peripheral blood. CDR3 sequence: CASSLVEETQYF.